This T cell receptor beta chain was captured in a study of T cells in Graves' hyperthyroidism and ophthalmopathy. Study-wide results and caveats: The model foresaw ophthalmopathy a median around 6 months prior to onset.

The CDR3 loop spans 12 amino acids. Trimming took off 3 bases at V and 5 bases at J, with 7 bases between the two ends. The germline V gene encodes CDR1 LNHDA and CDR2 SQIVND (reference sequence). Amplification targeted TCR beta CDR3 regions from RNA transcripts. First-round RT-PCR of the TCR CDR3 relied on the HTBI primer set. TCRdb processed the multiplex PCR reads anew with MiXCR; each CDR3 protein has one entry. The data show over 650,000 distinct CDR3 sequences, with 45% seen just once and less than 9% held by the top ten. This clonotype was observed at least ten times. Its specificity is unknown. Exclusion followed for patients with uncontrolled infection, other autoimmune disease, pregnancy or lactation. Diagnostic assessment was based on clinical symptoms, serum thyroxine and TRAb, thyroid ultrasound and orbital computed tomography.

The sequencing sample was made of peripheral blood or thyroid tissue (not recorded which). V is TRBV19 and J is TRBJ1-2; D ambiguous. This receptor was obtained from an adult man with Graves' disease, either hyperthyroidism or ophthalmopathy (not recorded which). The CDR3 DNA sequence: TGTGCCAGTAGTATGAGGTCGTATGGCTACACCTTC. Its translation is CASSMRSYGYTF.